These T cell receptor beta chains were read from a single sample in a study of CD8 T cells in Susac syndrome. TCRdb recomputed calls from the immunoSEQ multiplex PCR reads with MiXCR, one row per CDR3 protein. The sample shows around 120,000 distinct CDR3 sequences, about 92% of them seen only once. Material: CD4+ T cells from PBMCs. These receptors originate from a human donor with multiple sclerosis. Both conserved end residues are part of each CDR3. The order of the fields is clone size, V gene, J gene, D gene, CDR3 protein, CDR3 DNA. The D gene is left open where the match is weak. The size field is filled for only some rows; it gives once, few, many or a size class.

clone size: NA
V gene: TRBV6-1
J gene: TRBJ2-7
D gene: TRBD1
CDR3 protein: CASSEAQGVGSYEQYF
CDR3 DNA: TGTGCCAGCAGTGAAGCCCAGGGGGTAGGATCCTACGAGCAGTACTTC

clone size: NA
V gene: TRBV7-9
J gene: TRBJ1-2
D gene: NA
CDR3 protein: CASSFKNEGGYTF
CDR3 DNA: TGTGCCAGCAGCTTTAAGAATGAGGGTGGCTACACCTTC

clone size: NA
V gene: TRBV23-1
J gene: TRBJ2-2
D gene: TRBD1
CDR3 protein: CASSQSGGTGETGELFF
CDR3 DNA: TGCGCCAGCAGTCAATCAGGGGGGACAGGGGAAACCGGGGAGCTGTTTTTT

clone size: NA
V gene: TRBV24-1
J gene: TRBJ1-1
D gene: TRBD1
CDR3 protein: CATSDPLDPGGSTEAFF
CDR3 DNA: TGTGCCACCAGTGACCCTCTCGACCCAGGGGGTAGCACTGAAGCTTTCTTT

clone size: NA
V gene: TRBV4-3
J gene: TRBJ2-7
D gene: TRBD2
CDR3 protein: CASSRGTSDGYEQYF
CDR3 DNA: TGCGCCAGCAGCCGGGGGACTAGCGACGGCTACGAGCAGTACTTC

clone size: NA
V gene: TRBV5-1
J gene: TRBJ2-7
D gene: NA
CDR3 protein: CASSLAFPGGSYEQYF
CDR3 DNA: TGCGCCAGCAGCTTGGCGTTCCCAGGGGGGTCCTACGAGCAGTACTTC

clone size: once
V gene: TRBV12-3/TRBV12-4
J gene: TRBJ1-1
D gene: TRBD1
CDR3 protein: CASSLGGQGHAEAFF
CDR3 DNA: TGTGCCAGCAGTTTAGGGGGACAGGGACACGCTGAAGCTTTCTTT

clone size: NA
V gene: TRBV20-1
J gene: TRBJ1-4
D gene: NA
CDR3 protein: CSARDLQGDEKLFF
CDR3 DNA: TGCAGTGCTAGAGATCTGCAGGGAGACGAAAAACTGTTTTTT

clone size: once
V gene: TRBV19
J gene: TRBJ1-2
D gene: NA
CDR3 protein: CASSRSSAGTFFGYTF
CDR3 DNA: TGTGCCAGTAGTAGAAGCTCAGCCGGGACATTTTTTGGCTACACCTTC

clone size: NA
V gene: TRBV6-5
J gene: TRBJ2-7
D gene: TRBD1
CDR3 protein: CASSSPVDRGYEQYF
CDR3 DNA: TGTGCCAGCAGTTCCCCCGTGGACAGGGGCTACGAGCAGTACTTC

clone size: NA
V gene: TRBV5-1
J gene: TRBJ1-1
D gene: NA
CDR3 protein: CASSLAQEWNTEAFF
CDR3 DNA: TGCGCCAGCAGCTTGGCCCAGGAATGGAACACTGAAGCTTTCTTT

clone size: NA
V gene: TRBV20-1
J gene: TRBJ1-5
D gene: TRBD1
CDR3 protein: CSARSGQGNQPQHF
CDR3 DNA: TGCAGTGCTAGATCGGGACAGGGCAATCAGCCCCAGCATTTT

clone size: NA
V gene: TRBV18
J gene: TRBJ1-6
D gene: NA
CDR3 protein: CASSPGPGTDHSPLHF
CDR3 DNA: TGTGCCAGCTCACCGGGACCGGGGACGGATCATTCACCCCTCCACTTT

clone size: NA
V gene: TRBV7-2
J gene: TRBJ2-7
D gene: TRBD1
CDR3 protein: CASSGGQGAYEQYF
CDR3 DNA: TGTGCCAGCAGCGGTGGACAGGGAGCCTACGAGCAGTACTTC

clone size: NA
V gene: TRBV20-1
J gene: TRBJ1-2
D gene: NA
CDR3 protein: CSARGDLTPYGYTF
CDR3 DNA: TGCAGTGCTAGGGGGGACCTAACTCCTTATGGCTACACCTTC

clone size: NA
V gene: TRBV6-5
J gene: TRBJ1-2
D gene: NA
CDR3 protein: CASIGAEGYTF
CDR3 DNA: TGTGCCAGCATTGGAGCGGAGGGCTACACCTTC

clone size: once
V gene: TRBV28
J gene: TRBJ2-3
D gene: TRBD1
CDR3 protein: CASSPGQRDTDTQYF
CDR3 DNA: TGTGCCAGCAGCCCGGGACAGAGAGATACAGATACGCAGTATTTT

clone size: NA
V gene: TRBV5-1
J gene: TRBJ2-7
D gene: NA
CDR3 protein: CASRKFMYSDYEQYF
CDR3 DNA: TGCGCCAGCAGAAAATTTATGTACAGCGACTACGAGCAGTACTTC

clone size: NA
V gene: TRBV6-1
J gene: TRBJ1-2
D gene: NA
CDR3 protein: CASTERGYTF
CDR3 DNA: TGTGCCAGCACGGAGAGAGGCTACACCTTC

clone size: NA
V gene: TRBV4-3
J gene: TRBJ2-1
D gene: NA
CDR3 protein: CASSQESTAYNEQFF
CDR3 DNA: TGCGCCAGCAGCCAAGAATCTACCGCCTACAATGAGCAGTTCTTC

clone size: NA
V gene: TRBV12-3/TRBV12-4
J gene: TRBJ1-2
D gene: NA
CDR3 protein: CASSSGSNYGYTF
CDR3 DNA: TGTGCCAGCAGTTCCGGCAGTAACTATGGCTACACCTTC

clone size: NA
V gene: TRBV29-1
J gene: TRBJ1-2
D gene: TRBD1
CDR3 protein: CSVQQGSEYGYTF
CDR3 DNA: TGCAGCGTTCAACAGGGGTCAGAGTATGGCTACACCTTC

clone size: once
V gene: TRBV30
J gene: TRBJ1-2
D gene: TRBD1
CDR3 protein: CAWAPLRTGRGYTF
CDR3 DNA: TGTGCCTGGGCACCCCTCCGGACAGGAAGGGGCTACACCTTC

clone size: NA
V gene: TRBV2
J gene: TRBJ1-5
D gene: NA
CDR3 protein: CASSDRERNQPQHF
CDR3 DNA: TGTGCCAGCAGTGACCGGGAACGCAATCAGCCCCAGCATTTT

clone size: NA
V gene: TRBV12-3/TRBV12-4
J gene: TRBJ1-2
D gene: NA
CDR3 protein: CASSVLEGGAGNGYTF
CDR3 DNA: TGTGCCAGCAGCGTTTTAGAAGGGGGGGCAGGCAATGGCTACACCTTC

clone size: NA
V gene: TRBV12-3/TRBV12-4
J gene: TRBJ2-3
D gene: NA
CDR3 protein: CASSLRGDTQYF
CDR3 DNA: TGTGCCAGCAGTTTAAGAGGGGATACGCAGTATTTT

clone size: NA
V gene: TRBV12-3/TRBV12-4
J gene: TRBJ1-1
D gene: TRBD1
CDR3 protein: CASSPWDSLTEAFF
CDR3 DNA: TGTGCCAGCAGCCCCTGGGACAGTTTAACTGAAGCTTTCTTT

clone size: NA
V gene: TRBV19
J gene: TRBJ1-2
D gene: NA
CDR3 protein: CASSSQGRGVYGYTF
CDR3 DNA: TGTGCCAGTAGTTCCCAGGGCCGAGGTGTGTATGGCTACACCTTC

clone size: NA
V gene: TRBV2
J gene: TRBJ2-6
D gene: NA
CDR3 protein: CASSETPGANVLTF
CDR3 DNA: TGTGCCAGCAGTGAAACCCCTGGGGCCAACGTCCTGACTTTC

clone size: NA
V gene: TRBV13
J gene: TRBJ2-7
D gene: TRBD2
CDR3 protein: CASILWGDPGGEQYF
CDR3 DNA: TGTGCCAGCATCCTTTGGGGGGACCCGGGGGGCGAGCAGTACTTC

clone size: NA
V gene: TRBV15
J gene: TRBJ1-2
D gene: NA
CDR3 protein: CATSRDSKYGYTF
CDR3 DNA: TGTGCCACCAGCAGGGACAGCAAATATGGCTACACCTTC

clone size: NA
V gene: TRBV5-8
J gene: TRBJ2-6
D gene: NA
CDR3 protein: CASSAGTPVGGANVLTF
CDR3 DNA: TGTGCCAGCAGTGCTGGGACTCCCGTAGGTGGGGCCAACGTCCTGACTTTC

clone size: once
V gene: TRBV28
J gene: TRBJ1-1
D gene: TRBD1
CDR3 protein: CASSWDSLNTEAFF
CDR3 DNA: TGTGCCAGTTCTTGGGACAGCTTGAACACTGAAGCTTTCTTT

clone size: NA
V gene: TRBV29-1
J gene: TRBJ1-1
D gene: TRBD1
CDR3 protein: CSAGTGEMFEAFF
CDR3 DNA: TGCAGCGCTGGGACAGGGGAAATGTTTGAAGCTTTCTTT

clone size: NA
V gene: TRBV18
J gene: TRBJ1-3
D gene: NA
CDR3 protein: CASSPAGRQGNTIYF
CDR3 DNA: TGTGCCAGCTCACCGGCGGGACGGCAGGGAAACACCATATATTTT

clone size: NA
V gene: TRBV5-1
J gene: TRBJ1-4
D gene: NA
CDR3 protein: CASSLAGFGEKLFF
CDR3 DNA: TGCGCCAGCAGCTTGGCAGGGTTTGGTGAAAAACTGTTTTTT